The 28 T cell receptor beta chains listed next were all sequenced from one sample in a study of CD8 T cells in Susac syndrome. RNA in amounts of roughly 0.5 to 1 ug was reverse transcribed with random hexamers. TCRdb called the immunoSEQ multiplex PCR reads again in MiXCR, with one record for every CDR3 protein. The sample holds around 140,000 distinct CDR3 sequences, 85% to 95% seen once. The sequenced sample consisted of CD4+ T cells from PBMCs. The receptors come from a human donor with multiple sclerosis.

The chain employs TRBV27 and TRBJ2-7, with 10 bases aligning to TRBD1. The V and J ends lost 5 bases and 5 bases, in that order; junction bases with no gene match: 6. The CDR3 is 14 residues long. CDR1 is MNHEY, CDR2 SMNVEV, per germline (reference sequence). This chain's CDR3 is CASSRQGARDEQYF. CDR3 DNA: TGTGCCAGCAGTAGACAGGGGGCGCGCGACGAGCAGTACTTC.

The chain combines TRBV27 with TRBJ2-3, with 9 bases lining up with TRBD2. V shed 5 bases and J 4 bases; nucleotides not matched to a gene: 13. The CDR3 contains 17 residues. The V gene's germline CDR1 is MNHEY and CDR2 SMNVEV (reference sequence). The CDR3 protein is CASSLTVSGGLSDTQYF. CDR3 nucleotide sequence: TGTGCCAGCAGTCTGACCGTTAGCGGGGGCCTTTCAGATACGCAGTATTTT.

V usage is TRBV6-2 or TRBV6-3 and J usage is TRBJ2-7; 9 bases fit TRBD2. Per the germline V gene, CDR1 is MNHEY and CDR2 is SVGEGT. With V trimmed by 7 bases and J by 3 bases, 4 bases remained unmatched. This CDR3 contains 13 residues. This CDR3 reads CASTSAGGYEQYF. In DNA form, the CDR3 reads TGTGCCAGCACCTCAGCGGGAGGCTACGAGCAGTACTTC.

The chain's CDR3 is CASRRGDGYTF. CDR3 DNA: TGTGCCAGCAGAAGGGGCGATGGCTACACCTTC. This chain links TRBV27 with TRBJ1-2; possible D gene TRBD1, 5 bases. This CDR3 comprises 11 residues. Germline-derived CDR1 and CDR2 are MNHEY and SMNVEV (reference sequence). Trimming removed 6 bases at V and 6 bases at J, with 8 bases between.

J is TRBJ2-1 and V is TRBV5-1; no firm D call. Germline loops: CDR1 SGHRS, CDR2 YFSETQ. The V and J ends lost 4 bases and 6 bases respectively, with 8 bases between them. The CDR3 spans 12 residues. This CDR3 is CASSPDRNEQFF. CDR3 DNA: TGCGCCAGCAGCCCCGACCGCAATGAGCAGTTCTTC.

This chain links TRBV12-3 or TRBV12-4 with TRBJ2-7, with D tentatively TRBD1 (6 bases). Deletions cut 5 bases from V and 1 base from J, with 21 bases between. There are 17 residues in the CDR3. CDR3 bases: TGTGCCAGCAGTCTTGACCCCAGGGGTCAGCCTTCCTACGAGCAGTACTTC. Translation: CASSLDPRGQPSYEQYF.

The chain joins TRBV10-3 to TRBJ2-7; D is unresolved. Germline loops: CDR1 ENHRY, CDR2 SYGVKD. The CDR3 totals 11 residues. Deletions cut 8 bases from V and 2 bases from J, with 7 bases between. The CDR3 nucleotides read TGTGCCATCGCAGCTACCTACGAGCAGTACTTC. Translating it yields CAIAATYEQYF.

The CDR3 DNA reads TGTGCCAGCAGCGTAGTCGGGACGGGGAACTATGGCTACACCTTC. Protein product: CASSVVGTGNYGYTF. This chain connects TRBV9 to TRBJ1-2; D may be TRBD1 (5 bases). This CDR3 comprises 15 residues. Per germline, CDR1 SGDLS and CDR2 YYNGEE. V lost 0 bases to trimming and J lost 2 bases, with 11 bases between them.

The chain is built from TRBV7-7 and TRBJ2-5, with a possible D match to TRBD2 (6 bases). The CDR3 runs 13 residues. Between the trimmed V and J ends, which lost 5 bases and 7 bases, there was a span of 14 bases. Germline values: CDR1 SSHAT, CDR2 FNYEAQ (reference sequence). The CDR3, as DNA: TGTGCCAGCAGCGCTCGGCTCGGGGGGACCCAGTACTTC. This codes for CASSARLGGTQYF.

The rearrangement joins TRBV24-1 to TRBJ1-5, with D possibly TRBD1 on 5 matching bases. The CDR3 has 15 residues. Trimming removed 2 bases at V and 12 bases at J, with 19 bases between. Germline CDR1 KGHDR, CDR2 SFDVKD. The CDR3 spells CATSDSLGGRGGQHF. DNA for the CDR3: TGTGCCACCAGTGATTCCTTAGGTGGCCGTGGGGGCCAGCATTTT.

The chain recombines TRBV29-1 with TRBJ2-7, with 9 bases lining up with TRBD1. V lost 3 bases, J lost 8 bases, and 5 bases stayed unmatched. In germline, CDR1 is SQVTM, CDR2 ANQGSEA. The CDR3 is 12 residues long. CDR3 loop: CSVEDRGNKQYF. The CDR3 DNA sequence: TGCAGCGTTGAGGACAGGGGCAACAAGCAGTACTTC.

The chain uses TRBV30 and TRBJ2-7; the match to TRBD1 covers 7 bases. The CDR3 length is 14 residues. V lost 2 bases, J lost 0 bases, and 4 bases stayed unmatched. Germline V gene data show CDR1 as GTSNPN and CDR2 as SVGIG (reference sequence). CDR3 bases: TGTGCCTGGAGTTTTAAGGGGGCCTCCTACGAGCAGTACTTC. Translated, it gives CAWSFKGASYEQYF.

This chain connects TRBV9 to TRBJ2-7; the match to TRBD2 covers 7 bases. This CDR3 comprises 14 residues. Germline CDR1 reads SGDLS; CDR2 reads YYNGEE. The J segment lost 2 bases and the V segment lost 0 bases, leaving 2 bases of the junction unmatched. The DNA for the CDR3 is TGTGCCAGCAGCGTAGCAGCGGGGACCTACGAGCAGTACTTC. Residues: CASSVAAGTYEQYF.

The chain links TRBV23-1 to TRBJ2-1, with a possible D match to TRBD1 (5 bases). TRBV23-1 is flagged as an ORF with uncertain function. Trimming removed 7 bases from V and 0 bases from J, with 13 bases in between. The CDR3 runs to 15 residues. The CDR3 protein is CASTPDSSSYNEQFF. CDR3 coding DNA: TGCGCCAGCACACCCGACAGTTCCTCCTACAATGAGCAGTTCTTC.

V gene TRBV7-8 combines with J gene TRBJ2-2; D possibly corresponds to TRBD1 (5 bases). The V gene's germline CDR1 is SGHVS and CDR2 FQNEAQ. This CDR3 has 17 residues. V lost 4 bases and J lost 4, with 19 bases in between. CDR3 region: CASSSRTGPPGTGELFF. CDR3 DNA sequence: TGTGCCAGCAGCTCCCGTACAGGACCCCCGGGCACCGGGGAGCTGTTTTTT.

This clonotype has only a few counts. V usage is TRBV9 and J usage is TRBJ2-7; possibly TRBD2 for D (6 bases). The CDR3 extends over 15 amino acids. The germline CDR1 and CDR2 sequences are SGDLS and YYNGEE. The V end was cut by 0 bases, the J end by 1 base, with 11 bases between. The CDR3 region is CASSVDLASSYEQYF. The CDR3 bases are TGTGCCAGCAGCGTAGATCTAGCGTCGTCCTACGAGCAGTACTTC.

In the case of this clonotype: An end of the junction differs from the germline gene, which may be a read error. The CDR3 sequence is CANSVGTGTQPQHF. CDR3 sequence (DNA): TGTGCCAACAGCGTTGGGACAGGGACTCAGCCCCAGCATTTT. This chain joins TRBV9 and TRBJ1-5; 9 bases match TRBD1. Germline V gene lookup returns CDR1 SGDLS and CDR2 YYNGEE. The CDR3 spans 14 residues. The variable domain in full, completed from reference TRBV9 and TRBJ1-5, reads DSGVTQTPKHLITATGQRVTLRCSPRSGDLSVYWYQQSLDQGLQFLIQYYNGEERAKGNILERFSAQQFPDLHSELNLSSLELGDSALYFCANSVGTGTQPQHFGDGTRLSIL.

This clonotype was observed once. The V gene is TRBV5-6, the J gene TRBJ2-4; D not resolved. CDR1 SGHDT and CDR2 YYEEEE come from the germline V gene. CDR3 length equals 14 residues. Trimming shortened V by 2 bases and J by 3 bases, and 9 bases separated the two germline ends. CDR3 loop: CASSFLGSKNIQYF. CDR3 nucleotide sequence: TGTGCCAGCAGCTTCCTGGGTAGCAAAAACATTCAGTACTTC.

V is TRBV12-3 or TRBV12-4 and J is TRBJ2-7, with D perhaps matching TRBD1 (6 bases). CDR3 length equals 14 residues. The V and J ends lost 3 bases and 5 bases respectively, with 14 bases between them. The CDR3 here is CASSLDTGYHEQYF. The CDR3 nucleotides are TGTGCCAGCAGTTTGGATACAGGGTACCACGAGCAGTACTTC.

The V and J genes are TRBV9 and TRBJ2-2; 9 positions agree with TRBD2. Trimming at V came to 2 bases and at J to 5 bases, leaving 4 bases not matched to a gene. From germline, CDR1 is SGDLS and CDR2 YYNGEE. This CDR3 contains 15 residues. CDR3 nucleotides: TGTGCCAGCAGCGTCGCGGGAGGGCGAACCGGGGAGCTGTTTTTT. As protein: CASSVAGGRTGELFF. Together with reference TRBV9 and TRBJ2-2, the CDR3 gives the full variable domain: DSGVTQTPKHLITATGQRVTLRCSPRSGDLSVYWYQQSLDQGLQFLIQYYNGEERAKGNILERFSAQQFPDLHSELNLSSLELGDSALYFCASSVAGGRTGELFFGEGSRLTVL.

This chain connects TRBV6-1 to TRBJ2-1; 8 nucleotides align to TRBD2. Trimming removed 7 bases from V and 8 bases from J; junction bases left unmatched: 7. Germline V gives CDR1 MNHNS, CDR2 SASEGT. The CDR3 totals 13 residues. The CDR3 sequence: CASKASGLDEQFF. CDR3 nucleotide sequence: TGTGCCAGCAAGGCTAGCGGGTTGGATGAGCAGTTCTTC.

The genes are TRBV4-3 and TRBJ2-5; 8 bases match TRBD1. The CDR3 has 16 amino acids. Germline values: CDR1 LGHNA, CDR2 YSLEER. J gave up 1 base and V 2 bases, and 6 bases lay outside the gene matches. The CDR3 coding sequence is TGCGCCAGCAGCCAAAAGAAAGGACAGGGCCAAGAGACCCAGTACTTC. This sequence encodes CASSQKKGQGQETQYF.

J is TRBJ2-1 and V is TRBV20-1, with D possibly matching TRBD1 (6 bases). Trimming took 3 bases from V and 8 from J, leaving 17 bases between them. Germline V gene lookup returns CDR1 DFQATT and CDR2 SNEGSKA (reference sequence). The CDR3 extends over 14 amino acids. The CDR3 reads CSASAGTPFHEQFF. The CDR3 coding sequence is TGCAGTGCTAGCGCTGGGACACCTTTCCATGAGCAGTTCTTC.

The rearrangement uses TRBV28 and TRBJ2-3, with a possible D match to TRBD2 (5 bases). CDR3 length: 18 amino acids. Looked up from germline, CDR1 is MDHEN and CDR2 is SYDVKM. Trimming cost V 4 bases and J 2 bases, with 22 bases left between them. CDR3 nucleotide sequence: TGTGCCAGCAGTTCCCAGTTCTCGGCTTCCGGGGACACAGATACGCAGTATTTT. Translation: CASSSQFSASGDTDTQYF.

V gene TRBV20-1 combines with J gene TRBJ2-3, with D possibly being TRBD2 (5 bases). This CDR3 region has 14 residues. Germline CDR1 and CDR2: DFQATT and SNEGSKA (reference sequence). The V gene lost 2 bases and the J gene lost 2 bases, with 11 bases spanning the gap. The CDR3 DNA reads TGCAGTGCTAGAAGCGGAGGACCCACAGATACGCAGTATTTT. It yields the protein CSARSGGPTDTQYF.

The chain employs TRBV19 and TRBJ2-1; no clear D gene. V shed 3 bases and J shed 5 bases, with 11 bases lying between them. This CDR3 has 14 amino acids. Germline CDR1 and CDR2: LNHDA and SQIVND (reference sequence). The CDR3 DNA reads TGTGCCAGTAGTATCCTGGGTAGCAACAATGAGCAGTTCTTC. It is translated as CASSILGSNNEQFF.

The CDR3 nucleotides read TGTGCCAGCAGCGTAGTCGACAGTCCTTCCAATGAGCAGTTCTTC. Its translation is CASSVVDSPSNEQFF. The chain carries TRBV9 and TRBJ2-1; D possibly corresponds to TRBD1 (5 bases). CDR3 length: 15 amino acids. From germline, CDR1 is SGDLS and CDR2 YYNGEE. Trimming cost V 0 bases and J 6 bases, with 13 bases left between them.

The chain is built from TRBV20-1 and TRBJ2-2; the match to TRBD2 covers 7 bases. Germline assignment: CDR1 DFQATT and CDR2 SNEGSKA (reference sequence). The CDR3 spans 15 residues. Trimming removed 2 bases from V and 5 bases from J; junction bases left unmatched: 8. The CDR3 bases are TGCAGTGCTAGATCCGGCGGGAGACTTACCGGGGAGCTGTTTTTT. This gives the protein CSARSGGRLTGELFF.